The T cell receptor beta chain described here comes from a study of OX40 agonist ivuxolimab in advanced cancers. V trimming: 2 bases; J trimming: 5 bases; junction bases outside the gene matches: 11. The CDR3 has 17 amino acids. Germline V gives CDR1 SGHVS, CDR2 FQNEAQ. With baseline, cycle 4 day 1, and cycle 7 day 1 as timepoints, blood was sampled. Here immunoSEQ multiplex PCR was the method, and the copy in TCRdb shows in-frame clones only, minus some. The sample yields under 45,000 clones, about 80% seen once. This TCR was sampled from an adult with an advanced solid tumor such as melanoma, head and neck, liver or kidney cancer. The chain employs TRBV7-8 and TRBJ1-3; 8 bases are shared with TRBD1. The sample was CD4+ or CD8+ T cells sorted from blood, taken in a trial of the OX40 agonist ivuxolimab. CDR3 bases: TGTGCCAGCAGCTTATCCCCCGCAGGGGGCGTTCGAAACACCATATATTTT. Translation gives CASSLSPAGGVRNTIYF.